This TCR beta chain emerged from a study of OX40 agonist ivuxolimab in advanced cancers. Study-level points and caveats: Partial responders treated at 0.1-3.0 mg/kg exhibited clonal expansion among the lowest measured.

The V gene's germline CDR1 is GTSNPN and CDR2 SVGIG (reference sequence). Trimming removed 1 base from V and 0 bases from J, with 10 bases in between. CDR3 size: 14 residues. Method: immunoSEQ multiplex PCR; TCRdb's copy keeps in-frame clones and lacks some. The table has around 14,000 clones, more than 65% seen once. With respect to this clone: The target antigen is unknown.

V and J are TRBV30 and TRBJ2-7, with D perhaps matching TRBD2 (6 bases). Source: CD4+ or CD8+ T cells sorted from blood, taken in a trial of the OX40 agonist ivuxolimab. The origin of this receptor is an adult with an advanced solid tumor such as melanoma, head and neck, liver or kidney cancer. The CDR3: CAWSALAVSYEQYF. CDR3 nucleotide sequence: TGTGCCTGGAGTGCATTAGCGGTCTCCTACGAGCAGTACTTC. Based on the CDR3 plus reference TRBV30 and TRBJ2-7, the full variable domain is SQTIHQWPATLVQPVGSPLSLECTVEGTSNPNLYWYRQAAGRGLQLLFYSVGIGQISSEVPQNLSASRPQDRQFILSSKKLLLSDSGFYLCAWSALAVSYEQYFGPGTRLTVT.